The 6 T cell receptor beta chains presented below share a single source sample, sequenced in a study of monozygotic twins with cystic fibrosis. Profiling relied on immunoSEQ multiplex PCR, and the TCRdb table lists in-frame clones only, not all of them. Counted here are some 10,000 clones, 98% occurring once; the ten biggest clones make up around 0.24%. Sequencing input: blood. The receptors derive from a girl aged 2 to 10 with cystic fibrosis.

The chain is built from TRBV18 and TRBJ2-1; TRBD2 might be the D (6 bases). The CDR3 runs to 13 residues. The V gene lost 3 bases and the J gene lost 5 bases, with 8 bases spanning the gap. Germline lookup yields CDR1 KGHSH and CDR2 LQKENI. The DNA of the CDR3 is TGTGCCAGCTCACCCTCGGGGGACAATGAGCAGTTCTTC. It specifies CASSPSGDNEQFF.

This clone was recorded only once. The rearrangement joins TRBV5-5 to TRBJ1-1; no firm D call. The germline V gene encodes CDR1 SGHKS and CDR2 YYEKEE (reference sequence). CDR3 length equals 14 residues. V was trimmed by 6 bases and J by 0 bases, leaving 12 bases between them. The CDR3 reads CASNPFPVNTEAFF. The CDR3 DNA is TGTGCCAGCAACCCCTTTCCAGTGAACACTGAAGCTTTCTTT.

This chain connects TRBV2 to TRBJ1-5, with a tentative D call TRBD1 (5 bases). Germline CDR1 reads SNHLY; CDR2 reads FYNNEI. Between the trimmed V and J ends, which lost 6 bases and 7 bases, there was a span of 28 bases. The CDR3 contains 18 residues. For the CDR3, the DNA is TGTGCCAGCAGCGATGGTAATCGGGGGACGCGGGCCGGCCAGCCCCAGCATTTT. Protein product: CASSDGNRGTRAGQPQHF.

The chain is built from TRBV28 and TRBJ2-7; D gene ambiguous. The germline V gene has CDR1 MDHEN and CDR2 SYDVKM. The V end lost 3 bases, the J end lost 0 bases, and 9 bases lay between the germline ends. There are 14 residues in the CDR3. The CDR3 DNA follows: TGTGCCAGCAGTTTCGGCGCGGCCTCCTACGAGCAGTACTTC. This gives the protein CASSFGAASYEQYF.

The rearrangement joins TRBV19 to TRBJ2-5, with D perhaps matching TRBD1 (6 bases). V was shortened by 4 bases and J by 1 base, with 13 bases between the two germline ends. Germline V lookup: CDR1 LNHDA, CDR2 SQIVND (reference sequence). The CDR3 is made up of 15 amino acids. CDR3 protein: CASSRTGTPQETQYF. The CDR3 DNA follows: TGTGCCAGTAGTAGGACCGGGACACCCCAAGAGACCCAGTACTTC.

The V and J genes are TRBV19 and TRBJ2-6; 8 bases agree with TRBD1. V lost 3 bases to trimming and J lost 0 bases; unmatched junction nucleotides: 4. Germline V gene sequence: CDR1 LNHDA, CDR2 SQIVND (reference sequence). The CDR3 consists of 17 residues. CDR3 residues: CASSMGQARSGANVLTF. CDR3 nucleotide sequence: TGTGCCAGTAGTATGGGACAGGCGCGCTCTGGGGCCAACGTCCTGACTTTC.